This T cell receptor (beta chain) was observed in a study of T and B cells in COVID-19 patients. Study as a whole: The recovered patients had mostly mild to moderate COVID-19 with outpatient management. Study outcomes and limitations: Active COVID-19 showed highly clonal TRB repertoires; recovery showed diversity and richness above healthy donors.

BIOMED2 TRB-A/B primer pools were used in multiplex TRB PCR. TCRdb fed the multiplex PCR reads into MiXCR, producing one record per CDR3 protein. The sample lists roughly 5,400 distinct CDR3 sequences; 25% to 30% were seen once. Remarks on this clonotype: Antigen: not known.

From blood, about 240-550 ng of genomic DNA served as TRB template. Germline V CDR1 and CDR2: SGHKS, YYEKEE (reference sequence). The CDR3 length is 16 residues. With V trimmed by 4 bases and J by 0 bases, 8 bases remained unmatched. Sample: blood. This TCR came from a human donor with active COVID-19. The V gene is TRBV5-5, the J gene TRBJ1-2; TRBD1 aligns across 8 bases. For the CDR3, the DNA is TGTGCCAGCAGCCTACGGACAGGGCCGGCTAACTATGGCTACACCTTC. This translates into CASSLRTGPANYGYTF.